This note documents a single T cell receptor (beta chain) sequence. This clonotype has a count of ten or more. The target of this receptor is not known. No base-level quality is on record; no much larger clone is a single base apart. Libraries from unsorted PBMCs were made from 2 million PBMCs kept in RNAlater at -80 degrees C until RNA extraction. Multiple sclerosis patients were enrolled in a US clinical protocol evaluating disease progression by magnetic resonance imaging. Peripheral blood underwent Ficoll-Hypaque density gradient centrifugation to isolate PBMCs, which were then cryopreserved in liquid nitrogen. cDNA synthesis used template-switch 5'RACE with a primer carrying a 10-nucleotide random unique molecular identifier tagging each TCR transcript. Every sequencing run yielded over 170 million TCR-beta sequences covering 15-18 subjects. The RNeasy kit was used for extraction of total RNA. The KAPA Real-time Library Amplification kit was used to amplify TCR-beta VDJ regions with primers for the TCR constant region and the 5'RACE anchor. Sample indexes and Illumina adaptors were added in a first PCR, after which library yield was increased in a second PCR. The roughly 650 bp TCR product was size-selected on a 2% E-gel SizeSelection system after Ampure bead purification. Before pooling, libraries had their quality checked on a Bioanalyzer, their concentration measured with Qubit, and their quantity determined with the Kapa Library Quantification kit. An Illumina HiSeq 2500 was used to sequence the libraries paired-end at 2 x 150 bp. To increase sequence diversity, about 25-31% phiX was spiked into each library pool. As for the authors' bioinformatics: The quality-filtered reads were processed with the UMI-based MiGEC pipeline, whose error correction step removed more than 80% of the raw TCR sequences. VDJ genes were aligned to IMGT germline references, and each clonotype was defined by a unique CDR3 amino acid sequence together with V-J genes. Clonal expansion, Shannon diversity, and CDR3 relatedness (CalcPairwiseDistances, ClusterSamples) were evaluated with VDJtools, and phylogenetic trees were built with CLCbio workbench. A clone was classed as expanded if it had 8 or more unique UMIs, a cutoff based on coefficient-of-variation modelling across technical triplicates. The public sequencing data were trimmed at Q25 with fastp and processed into clonotypes with MiXCR by TCRdb, which kept only in-frame beta chains. Each entry merges the rows of one CDR3 protein and shows their most common DNA and genes. The V and J calls reflect TCRdb's pipeline rather than the authors' work. This sample comprises about 62,000 distinct CDR3 sequences, around 5% of them detected only once. The top ten clones comprise roughly 3.4% of the sample.

There are 14 amino acids in the CDR3, from cysteine to phenylalanine inclusive. The entry retains the CDR3 DNA only, 42 bases that are in frame from base 1. V loses 1 base at its end and J loses 11 bases; junction bases beyond the gene matches: 10. CDR1 is given as DFQATT and CDR2 as SNEGSKA, both from the germline V gene (reference sequence). These data belong to a study of neurological immune-mediated disorders (dated by TCRdb to between 2018 and 2020). The study in broad terms: Of the roughly 35 multiple sclerosis patients, around 30 had relapsing-remitting MS and 3 had secondary progressive MS. Using UMI-based sequencing, the study compared peripheral blood TCR-beta repertoires from patients with HTLV-I-associated myelopathy (HAM/TSP), patients with multiple sclerosis, and healthy controls. Of the roughly 70 subjects in the cohort, roughly 14 were HAM/TSP patients, some 34 were multiple sclerosis patients, and about 20 were healthy controls. The roughly 99 TCR-beta libraries covered PBMC samples along with longitudinal samples, technical triplicates, and paired sorted CD4+ and CD8+ T-cell subsets. General findings and caveats noted by the study authors: In a phylogenetic analysis, the repertoires of 18 out of 34 MS patients fell into a single cluster of related CDR3 sequences, pointing to a possible signature at the repertoire level. Across subjects, expanded clones never shared an identical CDR3 amino acid sequence, which suggests that the TCR-beta repertoires in every group were private. The MS cluster was not associated with any clinical or MRI features, and the authors stated that larger cohorts are needed. TCR clonal expansion was greatest in HAM/TSP patients and smallest in MS patients, who ranked below even healthy controls.

The TCR originated in a woman aged 45-59 years with multiple sclerosis. Sequencing was performed on PBMCs. The chain links TRBV20-1 with TRBJ1-1; 10 bases in between match TRBD1. The CDR3 protein: CSARGGDRGSVAFF. The DNA reads as follows: TGCAGTGCTAGAGGGGGGGACAGGGGCTCCGTCGCTTTCTTT.